This passage covers 19 T cell receptor beta chains from one sample sequenced in a study of blood T cell repertoires in COVID-19 (dated by TCRdb to 2018 to 2020). To prepare the library, the immunoSEQ multiplex PCR assay was applied. TCRdb carries this immuneACCESS record with in-frame sequences only. Its versions omit some clonotypes, under half of them owing to an unresolved V gene in the studies checked, with the rest unexplained. The sample has nearly 50,000 clones on record, just over 85% of them singletons. The top ten clonotypes cover around 3% of the sample. Sequencing used peripheral blood. All receptors come from a woman of 80 years or more with COVID-19, enrolled during active disease.

This chain connects TRBV7-2 to TRBJ2-1, with a weak D call TRBD2 (6 bases). Between the trimmed V and J ends, which lost 3 bases and 3 bases, there was a span of 15 bases. CDR1 and CDR2 (germline): SGHTA, FQGNSA. The CDR3 covers 16 residues. The CDR3 region is CASSFEGLHFYNEQFF. CDR3 bases: TGTGCCAGCAGCTTCGAGGGACTTCACTTCTACAATGAGCAGTTCTTC.

The chain links TRBV6-5 to TRBJ1-1; D is unresolved. The CDR3 has 14 residues. The V end lost 2 bases, the J end lost 7 bases, and 14 bases lay between the germline ends. Germline CDR1 reads MNHEY; CDR2 reads SVGAGI. The CDR3 region has the DNA TGTGCCAGCAGTTACGGTCGGGTCTTGAATGAAGCTTTCTTT. This encodes CASSYGRVLNEAFF.

About this clone itself: Relative to the germline gene, one junction end is altered; a read error may explain this. This chain joins TRBV7-7 and TRBJ2-1; weak D call: TRBD1 (6 bases). The CDR3 spans 16 residues. Germline V gene data show CDR1 as SSHAT and CDR2 as FNYEAQ (reference sequence). The CDR3 loop reads CASSLGSRDTHNEQFF. CDR3 DNA sequence: TGTGCTAGCAGCTTAGGCTCCCGGGACACCCACAATGAGCAGTTCTTC.

This rearrangement joins TRBV20-1 to TRBJ2-1; 8 bases align to TRBD2. V shed 3 bases and J 8 bases; nucleotides not matched to a gene: 12. CDR1 and CDR2 (germline): DFQATT, SNEGSKA (reference sequence). This CDR3 contains 15 residues. The DNA of the CDR3 is TGCAGTGCTAGTGCTGTCCGGGGGGGTCGGCATGAGCAGTTCTTC. It translates to CSASAVRGGRHEQFF.

The V gene is TRBV6-6, the J gene TRBJ1-5, with no clear D. Germline V lookup: CDR1 MNHNY, CDR2 SVGAGI (reference sequence). The CDR3 is 14 amino acids. Trimming removed 8 bases at V and 2 bases at J, with 13 bases between. CDR3 nucleotide sequence: TGTGCCAGCGTCGGGCGGGCGGGCAATCAGCCCCAGCATTTT. Its protein product is CASVGRAGNQPQHF.

This chain connects TRBV5-1 to TRBJ2-3; no reliable D call. CDR1 and CDR2 from the germline V gene are SGHRS and YFSETQ. Trimming cost V 2 bases and J 1 base, with 5 bases left between them. The CDR3 is made up of 13 amino acids. CDR3 loop: CASSFGGTDTQYF. The CDR3 DNA reads TGCGCCAGCAGCTTCGGTGGCACAGATACGCAGTATTTT. Using reference TRBV5-1 and TRBJ2-3 for the parts outside the CDR3, the full variable domain is KAGVTQTPRYLIKTRGQQVTLSCSPISGHRSVSWYQQTPGQGLQFLFEYFSETQRNKGNFPGRFSGRQFSNSRSEMNVSTLELGDSALYLCASSFGGTDTQYFGPGTRLTVL.

The chain carries TRBV7-2 and TRBJ1-5; tentative D call: TRBD1 (5 bases). V was clipped by 1 base and J by 4 bases, with 8 bases between them. Looked up from germline, CDR1 is SGHTA and CDR2 is FQGNSA. This CDR3 has 14 residues. The CDR3 DNA is TGTGCCAGCAGCTTAGTGGGGGGAAATCAGCCCCAGCATTTT. Translating it yields CASSLVGGNQPQHF.

This sequence joins TRBV19 and TRBJ2-2; 7 positions match TRBD1. The V gene end was trimmed by 3 bases and the J gene end by 1 base; junction bases not matched to a gene: 5. Germline CDR1 and CDR2: LNHDA and SQIVND (reference sequence). This CDR3 comprises 16 residues. This CDR3 is CASSIGQGVNTGELFF. CDR3 DNA: TGTGCCAGTAGTATCGGTCAGGGGGTGAACACCGGGGAGCTGTTTTTT. The whole variable domain, remainder taken from reference TRBV19 and TRBJ2-2, is DGGITQSPKYLFRKEGQNVTLSCEQNLNHDAMYWYRQDPGQGLRLIYYSQIVNDFQKGDIAEGYSVSREKKESFPLTVTSAQKNPTAFYLCASSIGQGVNTGELFFGEGSRLTVL.

For this clone: This likely comes from a read error, as the CDR3 has no conserved phenylalanine or tryptophan at its end. The V call is TRBV18, the J call TRBJ1-2; TRBD1 matches at 7 bases. The germline CDR1 and CDR2 sequences are KGHSH and LQKENI. V shed 2 bases, J shed 4 bases, and the junction held 10 bases outside the gene matches. This CDR3 has 16 amino acids. The CDR3 is CASSPSGTARFYGYTL. The CDR3 DNA follows: TGTGCCAGCTCACCATCCGGGACAGCTAGATTCTATGGCTACACCCTC.

The V call is TRBV27, the J call TRBJ1-1; D may be TRBD1 (5 bases). CDR1 is MNHEY and CDR2 is SMNVEV in the germline V gene (reference sequence). This CDR3 region has 15 residues. The V end was cut by 0 bases, the J end by 4 bases, with 12 bases between. The CDR3 loop reads CASSLSQGLGTEAFF. The CDR3 coding sequence is TGTGCCAGCAGTTTATCGCAGGGTTTGGGCACTGAAGCTTTCTTT.

The chain has TRBV7-9 and TRBJ2-3; 9 bases are a match to TRBD1. After removal of 3 bases from V and 1 base from J, the junction contained 5 bases not matched to a gene. The CDR3 loop spans 16 amino acids. Germline assignment: CDR1 SEHNR and CDR2 FQNEAQ (reference sequence). The chain's CDR3 is CASSFLRDRGTDTQYF. CDR3 DNA sequence: TGTGCCAGCAGCTTCCTCCGGGACAGGGGCACAGATACGCAGTATTTT.

The V call is TRBV29-1, the J call TRBJ2-5; 7 bases are a match to TRBD2. V lost 6 bases and J lost 1; bases outside the gene matches: 11. The CDR3 is 15 amino acids. Germline lookup yields CDR1 SQVTM and CDR2 ANQGSEA. CDR3 region: CSVNLAARSQETQYF. In DNA form, the CDR3 reads TGCAGCGTAAACCTAGCGGCTAGATCCCAAGAGACCCAGTACTTC.

V and J are TRBV18 and TRBJ2-4; possible D gene TRBD1, 5 bases. Germline V CDR1 and CDR2: KGHSH, LQKENI. The ends were cut back, 0 bases at V and 3 bases at J, with 12 bases in the middle. CDR3 length: 16 amino acids. CDR3 sequence reads: CASSPPESGNKNIQYF. The DNA for the CDR3 is TGTGCCAGCTCACCACCAGAGTCAGGGAACAAAAACATTCAGTACTTC.

J is TRBJ2-1 and V is TRBV28, with 15 positions matching TRBD2. Losses at the gene ends were 5 bases for V and 7 bases for J; bases not matched to a gene: 6. The length of the CDR3 is 16 residues. Germline loops: CDR1 MDHEN, CDR2 SYDVKM. The CDR3 bases are TGTGCCAGCAGTCCCTCTGGGACTAGCGGGGGGAATGAGCAGTTCTTC. Translated: CASSPSGTSGGNEQFF.

This clone is a singleton in its sample. This sequence joins TRBV5-8 and TRBJ2-3, with unresolved D. V lost 2 bases and J lost 2, with 9 bases in between. The germline CDR1 and CDR2 sequences are SGHTS and YDEGEE. The CDR3 extends over 14 amino acids. CDR3 bases: TGTGCCAGCAGCTTTTCGGGTGTCACAGATACGCAGTATTTT. The encoded protein is CASSFSGVTDTQYF.

The rearrangement links TRBV5-1 to TRBJ2-1, with 7 bases that match TRBD1. There are 16 residues in the CDR3. Trimming at V came to 1 base and at J to 0 bases, leaving 4 bases not matched to a gene. Germline CDR1 SGHRS, CDR2 YFSETQ. The CDR3 reads CASSLQGQSSYNEQFF. The CDR3 DNA reads TGCGCCAGCAGCTTGCAGGGACAGAGCTCCTACAATGAGCAGTTCTTC.

The chain uses TRBV10-3 and TRBJ1-4; D is unresolved. Trimming took off 10 bases at V and 0 bases at J, with 12 bases between the two ends. Germline V lookup: CDR1 ENHRY, CDR2 SYGVKD. CDR3 size: 14 residues. The CDR3: CASRQAATNEKLFF. The CDR3 region has the DNA TGTGCCAGCCGCCAAGCTGCAACTAATGAAAAACTGTTTTTT.

The V call is TRBV18, the J call TRBJ2-5; the D gene is possibly TRBD2 (6 bases). The V end lost 3 bases, the J end lost 5 bases, and 7 bases lay between the germline ends. The germline CDR1 and CDR2 sequences are KGHSH and LQKENI. The CDR3 consists of 12 residues. The CDR3 here is CASSPGGETQYF. CDR3 bases: TGTGCCAGCTCACCTGGAGGGGAGACCCAGTACTTC. The variable domain in full, completed from reference TRBV18 and TRBJ2-5, reads NAGVMQNPRHLVRRRGQEARLRCSPMKGHSHVYWYRQLPEEGLKFMVYLQKENIIDESGMPKERFSAEFPKEGPSILRIQQVVRGDSAAYFCASSPGGETQYFGPGTRLLVL.

The chain uses TRBV19 and TRBJ1-5, with TRBD1 identical over 7 bases. V lost 6 bases to trimming and J lost 2 bases; unmatched junction nucleotides: 7. Germline V lookup: CDR1 LNHDA, CDR2 SQIVND (reference sequence). The CDR3 sequence is 15 residues long. In DNA, the CDR3 is TGTGCCAGTAGAACCGGGACAGTTGGCAATCAGCCCCAGCATTTT. Its translation: CASRTGTVGNQPQHF.